The source of this T cell receptor beta chain is a study of T-cell memory formation after mild COVID-19. Trimming removed 3 bases at V and 6 bases at J, with 14 bases between. The CDR3 runs 14 residues. Germline CDR1 reads KGHSH; CDR2 reads LQKENI. TCRdb independently ran MiXCR on the 5' RACE reads; one entry per CDR3 protein. The data contain under 350,000 distinct CDR3 sequences, around 15% of them singletons. The specimen sequenced was PBMCs or a T cell subset sorted from them (not recorded which). The TCR was taken from a man between 18 and 35 years old who had mild COVID-19 (a few samples of this study predate the infection). Cell type and time point are not known. The gene calls are TRBV18 and TRBJ1-1; D is possibly TRBD1 (5 bases). The CDR3 sequence is CASSPTQGRAEAFF. CDR3 sequence (DNA): TGTGCCAGCTCACCGACTCAGGGAAGGGCTGAAGCTTTCTTT.